This T cell receptor beta chain emerged from a study of control samples from healthy donors and cancer patients (dated by TCRdb to 2019 to 2021). The CDR3, cysteine through phenylalanine, is 12 amino acids long. The only DNA kept is the CDR3, 36 bases in frame from the first base. The germline V gene provides CDR1 SGHRS and CDR2 YFSETQ. V loses 2 bases of germline sequence and J loses 7 bases, and the interval between the two ends is 7 bases. The library was built by means of the immunoSEQ multiplex PCR assay. TCRdb re-hosts the immuneACCESS table, in-frame sequences only. Its copies lack some clones; in the studies checked, an unresolved V gene accounts for under half of them, and the cause for the rest is not known. Recorded for this sample are some 410,000 clones; 90% of them occurred a single time. The ten top clones hold approximately 6.3% of the sample. For this clone: It has no known antigen specificity. One base away there is no much larger clone; base qualities are not given.

Recombination connected TRBV5-1 to TRBJ2-1; the D gene is not confidently resolved. The sequence derives from a man aged 35 to 55 with head and neck cancer. Sequencing input: PBMCs. The DNA reads as follows: TGCGCCAGCAGCTTATGGGGAAATGAGCAGTTCTTC. Its product reads: CASSLWGNEQFF.